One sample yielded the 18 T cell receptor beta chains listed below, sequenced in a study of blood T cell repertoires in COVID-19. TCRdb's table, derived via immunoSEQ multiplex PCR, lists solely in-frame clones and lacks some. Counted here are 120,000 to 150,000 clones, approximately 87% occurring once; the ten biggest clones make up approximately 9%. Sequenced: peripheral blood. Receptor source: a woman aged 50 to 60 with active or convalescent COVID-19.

This CDR3 reads CASSLVPGQGFDEQYF. The CDR3 DNA is TGTGCCAGCAGTCTAGTTCCGGGACAGGGGTTTGACGAGCAGTACTTC. The J gene is TRBJ2-7, the V gene TRBV6-2 or TRBV6-3; the match to TRBD1 covers 10 bases. V trimming: 5 bases; J trimming: 5 bases; junction bases outside the gene matches: 12. Germline V gene sequence: CDR1 MNHEY, CDR2 SVGEGT. CDR3 length equals 16 residues.

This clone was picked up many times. The CDR3 nucleotides are TGTGCCAGCAGCTTAGGGCGCCAGGGGTACGGGCGCGACACCTTC. This translates into CASSLGRQGYGRDTF. This rearrangement joins TRBV7-8 to TRBJ1-2; D perhaps matches TRBD1 (6 bases). This CDR3 region has 15 residues. Germline loops: CDR1 SGHVS, CDR2 FQNEAQ. Between the trimmed V and J ends, which lost 1 base and 12 bases, there was a span of 21 bases. Complete variable domain (other parts from reference TRBV7-8 and TRBJ1-2): GAGVSQSPRYKVAKRGQDVALRCDPISGHVSLFWYQQALGQGPEFLTYFQNEAQLDKSGLPSDRFFAERPEGSVSTLKIQRTQQEDSAVYLCASSLGRQGYGRDTFGSGTRLTVV.

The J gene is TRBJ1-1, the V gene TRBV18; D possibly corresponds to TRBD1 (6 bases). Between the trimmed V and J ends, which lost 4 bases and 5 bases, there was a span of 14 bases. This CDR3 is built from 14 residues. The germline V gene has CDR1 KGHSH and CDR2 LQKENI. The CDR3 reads CASSQQGRGTEAFF. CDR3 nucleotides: TGTGCCAGCTCACAACAGGGAAGAGGGACTGAAGCTTTCTTT.

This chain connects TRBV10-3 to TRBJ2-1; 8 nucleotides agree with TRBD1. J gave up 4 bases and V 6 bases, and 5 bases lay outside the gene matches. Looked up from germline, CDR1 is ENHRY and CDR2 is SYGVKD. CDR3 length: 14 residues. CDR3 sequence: CAIRGQDSYNEQFF. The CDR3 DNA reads TGTGCCATCAGGGGACAGGATAGTTACAATGAGCAGTTCTTC.

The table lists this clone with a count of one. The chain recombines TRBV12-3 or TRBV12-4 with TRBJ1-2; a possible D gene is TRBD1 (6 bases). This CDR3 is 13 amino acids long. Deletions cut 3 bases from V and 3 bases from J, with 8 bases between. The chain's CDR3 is CASSFHRDYGYTF. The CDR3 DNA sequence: TGTGCCAGCAGTTTTCACAGGGACTATGGCTACACCTTC.

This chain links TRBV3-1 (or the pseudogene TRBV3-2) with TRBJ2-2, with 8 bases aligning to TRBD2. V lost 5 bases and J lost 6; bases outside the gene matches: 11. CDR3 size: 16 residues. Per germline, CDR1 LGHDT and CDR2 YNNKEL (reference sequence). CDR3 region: CASSNKDGRVAGELFF. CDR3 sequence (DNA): TGTGCCAGCAGCAACAAGGACGGGAGGGTAGCCGGGGAGCTGTTTTTT.

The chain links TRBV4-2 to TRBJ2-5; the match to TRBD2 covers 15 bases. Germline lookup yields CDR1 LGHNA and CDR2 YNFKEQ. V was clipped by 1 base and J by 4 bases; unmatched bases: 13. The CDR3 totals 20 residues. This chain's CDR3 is CASSQAGGLAGGRLGETQYF. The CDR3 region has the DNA TGTGCCAGCAGCCAAGCTGGGGGACTAGCGGGGGGCAGATTAGGAGAGACCCAGTACTTC.

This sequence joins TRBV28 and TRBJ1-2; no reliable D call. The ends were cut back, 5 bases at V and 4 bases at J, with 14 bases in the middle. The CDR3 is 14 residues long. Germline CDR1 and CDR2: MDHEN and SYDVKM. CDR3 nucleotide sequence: TGTGCCAGCAGTCACGCGTTAGGAGGCTATGGCTACACCTTC. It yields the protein CASSHALGGYGYTF.

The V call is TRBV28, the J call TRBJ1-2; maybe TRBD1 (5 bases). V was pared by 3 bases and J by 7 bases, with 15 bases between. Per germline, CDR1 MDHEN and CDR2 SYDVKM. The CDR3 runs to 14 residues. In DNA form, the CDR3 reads TGTGCCAGCAGTTTCCCGAAGGGGCCTCGTGGCTACACCTTC. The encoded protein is CASSFPKGPRGYTF.

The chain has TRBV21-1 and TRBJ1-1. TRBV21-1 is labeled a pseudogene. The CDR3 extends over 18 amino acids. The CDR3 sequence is CASSKPFGGERENTEAFF. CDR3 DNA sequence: TGTGCCAGCAGCAAACCTTTCGGGGGGGAAAGGGAGAACACTGAAGCTTTCTTT.

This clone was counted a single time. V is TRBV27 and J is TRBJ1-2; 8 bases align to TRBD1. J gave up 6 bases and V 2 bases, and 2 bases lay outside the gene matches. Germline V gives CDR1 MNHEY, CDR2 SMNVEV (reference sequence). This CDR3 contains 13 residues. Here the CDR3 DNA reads TGTGCCAGCAGTTTACAGGGGGCTCATGGCTACACCTTC. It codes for CASSLQGAHGYTF.

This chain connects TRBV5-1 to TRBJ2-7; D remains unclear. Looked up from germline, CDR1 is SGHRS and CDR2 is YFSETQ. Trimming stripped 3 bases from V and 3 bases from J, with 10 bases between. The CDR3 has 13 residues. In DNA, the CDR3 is TGCGCCAGCAGCTCGACACTCAACTACGAGCAGTACTTC. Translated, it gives CASSSTLNYEQYF.

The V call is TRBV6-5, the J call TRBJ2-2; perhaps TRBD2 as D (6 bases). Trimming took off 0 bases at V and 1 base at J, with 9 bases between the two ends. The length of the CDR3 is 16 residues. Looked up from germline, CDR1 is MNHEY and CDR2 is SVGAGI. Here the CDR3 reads CASSYSLARNTGELFF. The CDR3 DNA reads TGTGCCAGCAGTTACTCGCTAGCGCGGAACACCGGGGAGCTGTTTTTT.

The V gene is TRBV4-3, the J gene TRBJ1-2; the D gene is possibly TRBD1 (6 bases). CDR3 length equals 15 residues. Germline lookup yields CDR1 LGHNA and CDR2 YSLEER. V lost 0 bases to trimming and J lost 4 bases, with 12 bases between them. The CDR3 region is CASSQDRGSGYGYTF. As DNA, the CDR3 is TGCGCCAGCAGCCAAGACAGGGGTAGTGGCTATGGCTACACCTTC.

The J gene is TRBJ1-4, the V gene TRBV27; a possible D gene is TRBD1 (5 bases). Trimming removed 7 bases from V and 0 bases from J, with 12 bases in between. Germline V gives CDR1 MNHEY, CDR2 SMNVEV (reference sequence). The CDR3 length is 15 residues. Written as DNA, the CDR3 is TGTGCCAGCAAAGCTTCGGGGGCAACTAATGAAAAACTGTTTTTT. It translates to CASKASGATNEKLFF.

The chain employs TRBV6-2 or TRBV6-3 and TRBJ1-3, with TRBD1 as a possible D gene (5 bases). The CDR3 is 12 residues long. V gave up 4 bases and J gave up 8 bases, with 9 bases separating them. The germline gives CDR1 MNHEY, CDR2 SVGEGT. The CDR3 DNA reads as TGTGCCAGCAGTTTTGACAGACACACCATATATTTT. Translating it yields CASSFDRHTIYF.

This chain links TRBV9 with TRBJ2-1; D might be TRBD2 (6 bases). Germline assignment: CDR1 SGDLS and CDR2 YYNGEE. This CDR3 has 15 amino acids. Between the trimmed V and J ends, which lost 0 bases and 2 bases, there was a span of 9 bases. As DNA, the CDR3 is TGTGCCAGCAGCGTAGGCGGGGCCACCTACAATGAGCAGTTCTTC. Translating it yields CASSVGGATYNEQFF. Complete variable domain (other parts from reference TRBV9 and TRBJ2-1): DSGVTQTPKHLITATGQRVTLRCSPRSGDLSVYWYQQSLDQGLQFLIQYYNGEERAKGNILERFSAQQFPDLHSELNLSSLELGDSALYFCASSVGGATYNEQFFGPGTRLTVL.

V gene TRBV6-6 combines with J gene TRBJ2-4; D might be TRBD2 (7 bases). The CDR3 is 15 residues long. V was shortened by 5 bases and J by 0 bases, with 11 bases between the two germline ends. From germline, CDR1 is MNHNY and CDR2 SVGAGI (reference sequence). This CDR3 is CASSEGGLAKNIQYF. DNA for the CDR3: TGTGCCAGCAGTGAGGGGGGGCTAGCCAAAAACATTCAGTACTTC.